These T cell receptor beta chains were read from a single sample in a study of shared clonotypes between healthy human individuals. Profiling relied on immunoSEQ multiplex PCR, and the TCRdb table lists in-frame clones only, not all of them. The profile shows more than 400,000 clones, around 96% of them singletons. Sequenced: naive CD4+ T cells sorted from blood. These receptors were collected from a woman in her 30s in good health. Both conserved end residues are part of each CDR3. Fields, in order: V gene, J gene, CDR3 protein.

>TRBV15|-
CATSRVSTVYEQYF
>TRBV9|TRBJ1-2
CASSVDPGSNYGYTF
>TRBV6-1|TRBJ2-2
CASSEMTGTGELFF
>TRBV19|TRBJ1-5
CASSISDQPQHF
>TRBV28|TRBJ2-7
CASSSISGSYEQYF
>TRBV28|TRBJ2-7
CASSLPTKRDEQYF
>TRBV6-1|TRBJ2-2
CASSTGVWTGELFF
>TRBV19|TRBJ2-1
CASSTTRTSGSYNEQFF
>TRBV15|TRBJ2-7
CATSSTGYYEQYF
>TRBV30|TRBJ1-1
CAWSQGGPEAFF
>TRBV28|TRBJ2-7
CASSQTGQGAYEQYF
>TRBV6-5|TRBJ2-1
CASSYALREQFF
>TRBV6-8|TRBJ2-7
CASSRDRDRQHAEQYF
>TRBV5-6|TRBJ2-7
CASSPGSYFGLRAGRQYF
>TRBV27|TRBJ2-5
CASSLGWYSVQETQYF
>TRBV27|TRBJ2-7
CASSRQSSYEQYF
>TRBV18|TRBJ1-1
CASSPQGRTEAFF
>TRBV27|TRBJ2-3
CASSLRSLSSTDTQYF
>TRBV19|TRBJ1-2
CASSIDYATGQSGYTF
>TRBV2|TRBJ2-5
CASSEATGRETQYF
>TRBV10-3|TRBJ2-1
CAISDPITSGGYNEQFF
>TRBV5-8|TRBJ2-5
CASSLWASGRSPQETQYF
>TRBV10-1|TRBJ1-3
CASSDRRPTGNTIYF
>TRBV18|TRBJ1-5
CASSLNQQDFNQPQHF
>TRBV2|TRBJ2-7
CASRKDGIAYEQYF
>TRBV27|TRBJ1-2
CASSLLGTEDGYTF
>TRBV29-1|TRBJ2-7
CSVVSPYEQYF
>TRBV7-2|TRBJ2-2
CASSLPPARGSDTGELFF
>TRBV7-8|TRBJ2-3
CASSLVSGQGRTDTQYF
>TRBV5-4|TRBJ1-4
CASSLGGVGEKLFF
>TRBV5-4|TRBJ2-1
CASSPGPSVDNEQFF
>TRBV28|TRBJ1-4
CASSFLGRGTNEKLFF
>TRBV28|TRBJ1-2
CASINGAGPANYGYTF
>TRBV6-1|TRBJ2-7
CASSGDGGGREQYF
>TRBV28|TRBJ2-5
CVACSQETQYF
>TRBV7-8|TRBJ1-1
CASRSYRVGILNTEAFF
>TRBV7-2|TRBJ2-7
CASSLDRGYEQYF
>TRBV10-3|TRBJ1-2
CAISVHRGYGYTF
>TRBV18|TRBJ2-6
CASSHNSGSFSGANVLTF
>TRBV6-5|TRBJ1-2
CATGDLNYGYTF
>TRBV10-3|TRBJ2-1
CATYPGLAGISEQFF
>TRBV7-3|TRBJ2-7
CASRFSRGGLTYEQYF
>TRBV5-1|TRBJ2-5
CASSSAGQLQETQYF